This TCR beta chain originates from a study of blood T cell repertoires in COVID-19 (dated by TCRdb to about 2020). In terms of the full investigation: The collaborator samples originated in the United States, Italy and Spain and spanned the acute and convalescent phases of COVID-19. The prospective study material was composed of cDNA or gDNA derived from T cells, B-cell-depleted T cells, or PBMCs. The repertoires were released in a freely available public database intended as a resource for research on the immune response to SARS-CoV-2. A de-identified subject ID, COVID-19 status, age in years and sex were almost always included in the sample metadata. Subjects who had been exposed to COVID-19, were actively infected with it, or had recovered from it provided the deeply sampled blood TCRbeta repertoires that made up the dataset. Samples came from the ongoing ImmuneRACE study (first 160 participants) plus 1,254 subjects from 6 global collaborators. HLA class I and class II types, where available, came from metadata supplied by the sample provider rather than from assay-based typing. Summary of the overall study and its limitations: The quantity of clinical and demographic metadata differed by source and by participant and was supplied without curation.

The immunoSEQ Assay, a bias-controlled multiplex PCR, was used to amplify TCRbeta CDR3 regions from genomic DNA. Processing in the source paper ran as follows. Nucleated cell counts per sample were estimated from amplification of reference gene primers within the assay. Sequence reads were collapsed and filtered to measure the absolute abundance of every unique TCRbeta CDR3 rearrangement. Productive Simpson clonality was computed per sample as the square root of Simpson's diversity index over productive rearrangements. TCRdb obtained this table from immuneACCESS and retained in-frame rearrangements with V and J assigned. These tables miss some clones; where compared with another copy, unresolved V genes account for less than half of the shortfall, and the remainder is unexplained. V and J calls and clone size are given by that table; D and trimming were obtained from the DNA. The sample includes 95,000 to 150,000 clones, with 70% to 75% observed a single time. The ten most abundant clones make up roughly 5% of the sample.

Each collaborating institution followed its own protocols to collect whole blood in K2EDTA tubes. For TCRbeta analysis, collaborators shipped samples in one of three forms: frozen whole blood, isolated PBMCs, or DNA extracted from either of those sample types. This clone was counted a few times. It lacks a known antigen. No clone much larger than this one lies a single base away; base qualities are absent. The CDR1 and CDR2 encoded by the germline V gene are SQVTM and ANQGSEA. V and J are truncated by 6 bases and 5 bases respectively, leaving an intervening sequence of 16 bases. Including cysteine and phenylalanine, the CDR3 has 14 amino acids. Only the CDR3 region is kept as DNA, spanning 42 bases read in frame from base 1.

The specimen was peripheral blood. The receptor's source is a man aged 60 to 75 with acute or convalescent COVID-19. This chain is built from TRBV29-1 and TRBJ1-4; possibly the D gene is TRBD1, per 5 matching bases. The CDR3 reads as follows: CSVNGGPTNEKLFF. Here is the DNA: TGCAGCGTCAACGGGGGACCGACGAATGAAAAACTGTTTTTT.